The rows below give T cell receptor beta chains drawn from one sample of a study of cytomegalovirus exposure and HLA in healthy donors. The repertoire was sequenced with immunoSEQ multiplex PCR; TCRdb's copy has only in-frame clones and lacks some. The data show 100,000 to 150,000 clones, 74% seen once. Input material: PBMCs. The receptors were sampled from a woman aged 45-60 years in good health and CMV-seropositive. The CDR3 runs from the conserved cysteine through the conserved F or W. A D gene is named only where the DNA matches it firmly. Clone size appears in some rows only: once, few, many, or a class for an expanded clone.

d_gene: NA
j_gene: TRBJ1-1
abundance: NA
v_gene: TRBV2
CDR3nt: TGTGCCAGCAGTGAGGGAGAAGAAGCTTTCTTT
CDR3aa: CASSEGEEAFF

d_gene: NA
j_gene: TRBJ2-1
abundance: NA
v_gene: TRBV7-6
CDR3nt: TGTGCCAGCAGCTCCTGGCGGGGGCCCGAGCAGTTCTTC
CDR3aa: CASSSWRGPEQFF

d_gene: NA
j_gene: TRBJ2-7
abundance: NA
v_gene: TRBV30
CDR3nt: TGTGCCTGGAAACAGGACCACGAGCAGTACTTC
CDR3aa: CAWKQDHEQYF

d_gene: TRBD2
j_gene: TRBJ2-5
abundance: NA
v_gene: TRBV29-1
CDR3nt: TGCAGCGTTGGGTCAGCGGGGGGCAAAGAAGAGACCCAGTACTTC
CDR3aa: CSVGSAGGKEETQYF

d_gene: NA
j_gene: TRBJ2-5
abundance: NA
v_gene: TRBV6-6
CDR3nt: TGTGCCAGCCTTAGTACGGAGACCCAGTACTTC
CDR3aa: CASLSTETQYF

d_gene: TRBD2
j_gene: TRBJ2-2
abundance: NA
v_gene: TRBV6-6
CDR3nt: TGTGCCAGCAGTTACCTCCCGGGGGGGCACACCGGGGAGCTGTTTTTT
CDR3aa: CASSYLPGGHTGELFF

d_gene: NA
j_gene: TRBJ1-5
abundance: once
v_gene: TRBV19
CDR3nt: TGTGCCAGTAGCTCCCAGGCAGGCCCTTATCAGCCCCAGCATTTT
CDR3aa: CASSSQAGPYQPQHF

d_gene: TRBD1
j_gene: TRBJ1-2
abundance: NA
v_gene: TRBV6-1
CDR3nt: TGTGCCAGCGGGACAGGCTATGGCTACACCTTC
CDR3aa: CASGTGYGYTF

d_gene: TRBD1
j_gene: TRBJ1-2
abundance: NA
v_gene: TRBV27
CDR3nt: TGTGCCAGCAGTTTATGGGCTGGGACAGGGGGCCTGGGTGGCTACACCTTC
CDR3aa: CASSLWAGTGGLGGYTF

d_gene: NA
j_gene: TRBJ2-7
abundance: NA
v_gene: TRBV15
CDR3nt: TGTGCCACCAGCAGAGTCCAGGACTACGAGCAGTACTTC
CDR3aa: CATSRVQDYEQYF

d_gene: TRBD1
j_gene: TRBJ1-4
abundance: NA
v_gene: TRBV7-9
CDR3nt: TGTGCCAGCAGCCCGGGGCAGGGGGCAACTAATGAAAAACTGTTTTTT
CDR3aa: CASSPGQGATNEKLFF

d_gene: TRBD1
j_gene: TRBJ1-2
abundance: NA
v_gene: TRBV7-6
CDR3nt: TGTGCCAGCAGCTCAGGGGGACAGTGGACCTATGGCTACACCTTC
CDR3aa: CASSSGGQWTYGYTF

d_gene: NA
j_gene: TRBJ1-5
abundance: NA
v_gene: TRBV29-1
CDR3nt: TGCAGCGCCCAGGATAGCAATCAGCCCCAGCATTTT
CDR3aa: CSAQDSNQPQHF

d_gene: NA
j_gene: TRBJ2-1
abundance: NA
v_gene: TRBV5-1
CDR3nt: TGCGCCAGCAGCTGGACTACCCTAGGTGGTGAGCAGTTCTTC
CDR3aa: CASSWTTLGGEQFF

d_gene: TRBD1
j_gene: TRBJ2-7
abundance: few
v_gene: TRBV2
CDR3nt: TGTGCCAGCAGTCTAGGGGACAGGGCCATCTTC
CDR3aa: CASSLGDRAIF

d_gene: NA
j_gene: TRBJ2-3
abundance: once
v_gene: TRBV7-9
CDR3nt: TGTGCCAGCAGCCGTCCGGGGGTGCAGTATTTT
CDR3aa: CASSRPGVQYF